Sequencing of this TCR beta chain was carried out in a study of graft-versus-host responses after intestinal transplantation. Study-wide context: Multivisceral, liver-intestinal, or isolated intestinal transplants were received by the recipients. All recipients got anti-thymocyte globulin induction, then tacrolimus and steroids for about three years. The study's findings and limits: GvH clone levels peaked in circulation, and this peak was associated with early post-transplant HvG declines.

V was clipped by 7 bases and J by 5 bases; unmatched bases: 13. CDR3 length: 15 amino acids. Germline V gene data show CDR1 as MNHNY and CDR2 as SVGAGI (reference sequence). Graft specimens yielded both intraepithelial and lamina propria lymphocytes. Concerning this clone itself: Its antigen is currently unknown.

The assay was immunoSEQ multiplex PCR, and TCRdb's table has in-frame clones only and misses some. Of just under 65,000 clones in the sample, around 86% are singletons; the top ten hold less than 2%. This clonotype originated in a human patient who received an intestinal transplant, so some T cells may come from the graft donor. This chain joins TRBV6-6 and TRBJ1-1; TRBD1 aligns across 7 bases. The specimen comprised ileum tissue, sampled approximately 56 weeks after transplant. CDR3 protein: CASTDRQGFGTEAFF. CDR3 sequence (DNA): TGTGCCAGCACCGACCGACAGGGTTTCGGAACTGAAGCTTTCTTT.